The present T cell receptor (beta chain) was sequenced within a study of cytomegalovirus exposure and HLA in healthy donors. In the study overall: A subsequent analysis reported that the 120 validation repertoires were produced on the same platform that had also been used for the 500 to 700 first-cohort repertoires. Study conclusions and caveats: The study put around 180 TCR beta chains on its list as cytomegalovirus-associated. There were some public TCRs occurring in many donors, but most TCR sequences were rare. Reported results showed that the classifier diagnosed cytomegalovirus status with high specificity and sensitivity.

Produced via immunoSEQ multiplex PCR; TCRdb's table is partial and in-frame only. Altogether more than 140,000 clones are present, 70% to 90% being singletons, with the ten largest covering around 3.4%. Details on this clone: Its target is not known.

The V and J ends lost 2 bases and 4 bases respectively, with 12 bases between them. Germline values: CDR1 MNHEY, CDR2 SMNVEV (reference sequence). The length of the CDR3 is 14 residues. The gene calls are TRBV27 and TRBJ2-7; possibly TRBD2 for D (7 bases). The receptor was isolated from a woman between 18 and 29 years old in good health and CMV-seropositive. Input material: PBMCs. As DNA, the CDR3 is TGTGCCAGCAGTTTAGTAAGCGGGACATACGAGCAGTACTTC. Translation: CASSLVSGTYEQYF.